Each of the 29 T cell receptor beta chains below was sequenced from the same sample in a study of T cell repertoires in cytomegalovirus infection. Which antigens these TCRs recognize remains unknown. TCRdb redid the calling of the reads with MiXCR, one entry per CDR3 protein. The sample holds about 310,000 distinct CDR3 sequences, 20% to 30% seen once. The starting material was cultured PBMCs, obtained from culture after CMV antigen stimulation. These receptors originate from a human donor in good health (CMV status not recorded). Some clones in this sample may be carry-over from other donors' samples.

The sample holds many counts of this clonotype. The chain employs TRBV4-2 and TRBJ1-3; tentative D call: TRBD1 (5 bases). Trimming pared 0 bases from V and 2 bases from J, leaving 11 bases between. CDR3 size: 16 residues. Germline-derived CDR1 and CDR2 are LGHNA and YNFKEQ. The CDR3 reads CASSQDFRGAGNTIYF. The CDR3 nucleotides are TGTGCCAGCAGCCAAGATTTTCGGGGGGCTGGAAACACCATATATTTT.

This clonotype came up many times. The CDR3 protein is CASSVRGGTDTQYF. The DNA for the CDR3 is TGCGCCAGCAGCGTCCGGGGGGGCACAGATACGCAGTATTTT. V and J are TRBV4-3 and TRBJ2-3; 7 nucleotides line up with TRBD2. The V segment lost 5 bases and the J segment 1 base; nucleotides outside the gene matches: 3. Germline CDR1 reads LGHNA; CDR2 reads YSLEER. This CDR3 is built from 14 residues.

This clonotype was counted between two and nine times. This rearrangement joins TRBV7-2 to TRBJ1-2, with a weak D call TRBD1 (5 bases). Germline V gene data show CDR1 as SGHTA and CDR2 as FQGNSA. Trimming took 1 base from V and 6 from J, leaving 15 bases between them. The CDR3 runs to 15 residues. The CDR3 loop is CASSLDRTRRHGYTF. The CDR3 coding sequence is TGTGCCAGCAGCTTAGACCGGACACGTCGACATGGCTACACCTTC.

This clonotype was counted between two and nine times. V gene TRBV7-3 combines with J gene TRBJ1-2, with no clear D. Deletions cut 6 bases from V and 6 bases from J, with 14 bases between. The CDR3 runs 13 residues. Per the germline V gene, CDR1 is SGHTA and CDR2 is FQGTGA. The CDR3 region has the DNA TGTGCCAGCAGTCAGGCAGGCCAAGATGGCTACACCTTC. Translation: CASSQAGQDGYTF. Full variable domain (rest looked up from reference TRBV7-3 and TRBJ1-2): GAGVSQTPSNKVTEKGKYVELRCDPISGHTALYWYRQSLGQGPEFLIYFQGTGAADDSGLPNDRFFAVRPEGSVSTLKIQRTERGDSAVYLCASSQAGQDGYTFGSGTRLTVV.

The chain is built from TRBV29-1 and TRBJ2-1; TRBD2 matches 8 bases. Germline lookup yields CDR1 SQVTM and CDR2 ANQGSEA. The CDR3 spans 15 residues. J was trimmed by 6 bases and V by 3 bases; bases with no gene match: 10. The CDR3 region is CSVEFSTSASNEQFF. CDR3 DNA sequence: TGCAGCGTTGAGTTTTCGACTAGCGCATCCAATGAGCAGTTCTTC.

This chain links TRBV4-3 with TRBJ1-1, with TRBD1 matching 10 bases. V gave up 3 bases and J gave up 6 bases; unmatched junction bases: 7. CDR1 and CDR2 from the germline V gene are LGHNA and YSLEER. This CDR3 contains 15 residues. CDR3 sequence: CASSQAGQGVAEAFF. CDR3 nucleotides: TGCGCCAGCAGCCAGGCTGGACAGGGGGTCGCTGAAGCTTTCTTT.

The chain recombines TRBV28 with TRBJ2-3, with 7 bases lining up with TRBD1. V shed 7 bases, J shed 4 bases, and the junction held 11 bases outside the gene matches. Germline values: CDR1 MDHEN, CDR2 SYDVKM. The CDR3 runs 15 residues. The DNA of the CDR3 is TGTGCCAGCACCTTGGGACAGATCAAGGCAGATACGCAGTATTTT. Its translation: CASTLGQIKADTQYF.

This clonotype was detected only a few times. The gene calls are TRBV20-1 and TRBJ2-1; 11 nucleotides line up with TRBD2. Unmatched junction bases numbered 8, after V lost 3 bases and J lost 1 base. The germline V gene has CDR1 DFQATT and CDR2 SNEGSKA (reference sequence). The CDR3 length is 17 residues. The CDR3, as DNA: TGCAGTGCTAGGGGTGGACTAGCGGGCCTTTCCTACAATGAGCAGTTCTTC. Its protein product is CSARGGLAGLSYNEQFF.

The V call is TRBV6-2 or TRBV6-3, the J call TRBJ2-5; D perhaps matches TRBD2 (6 bases). Germline V lookup: CDR1 MNHEY, CDR2 SVGEGT. Trimming removed 4 bases at V and 3 bases at J, with 15 bases between. The CDR3 consists of 15 residues. CDR3 nucleotides: TGTGCCAGCAGTTCCCGACGGGGCGGGGAAGAGACCCAGTACTTC. Protein sequence: CASSSRRGGEETQYF.

The V call is TRBV11-3, the J call TRBJ2-1; 10 bases fit TRBD1. The germline V gene has CDR1 SGHNT and CDR2 YENEEA. This CDR3 is built from 16 residues. J was trimmed by 3 bases and V by 5 bases; bases with no gene match: 7. In DNA form, the CDR3 reads TGTGCCAGCAGCCGAAGTGGGACAGGGGTCTACAATGAGCAGTTCTTC. Protein: CASSRSGTGVYNEQFF.

This sequence joins TRBV7-9 and TRBJ2-1; 11 bases are shared with TRBD1. CDR1 is SEHNR, CDR2 FQNEAQ, per germline (reference sequence). The CDR3 sequence is 15 residues long. V was clipped by 5 bases and J by 9 bases; unmatched bases: 9. CDR3 DNA sequence: TGTGCCAGCAGCCGAGGACAGGGGGCAGGGGGTGAGCAGTTCTTC. Protein sequence: CASSRGQGAGGEQFF.

This chain links TRBV6-1 with TRBJ2-6, with D maybe TRBD2 (6 bases). The germline V gene encodes CDR1 MNHNS and CDR2 SASEGT. Between the trimmed V and J ends, which lost 6 bases and 1 base, there was a span of 10 bases. This CDR3 is 15 amino acids long. The CDR3 nucleotides read TGTGCCAGCAGGGATGGGGGGTCTGGGGCCAACGTCCTGACTTTC. This gives the protein CASRDGGSGANVLTF.

V usage is TRBV19 and J usage is TRBJ2-1; 7 nucleotides line up with TRBD2. V dropped 5 bases and J dropped 7; count of bases not matched to a gene: 14. The CDR3 consists of 16 residues. Germline loops: CDR1 LNHDA, CDR2 SQIVND (reference sequence). The chain's CDR3 is CASSPTVASGKNEQFF. The DNA for the CDR3 is TGTGCCAGTAGTCCCACCGTGGCTAGCGGCAAAAATGAGCAGTTCTTC.

This clonotype was observed a handful of times. The rearrangement links TRBV7-9 to TRBJ1-3; possibly TRBD1 for D (6 bases). The germline CDR1 and CDR2 sequences are SEHNR and FQNEAQ (reference sequence). The CDR3 runs 17 residues. V was clipped by 1 base and J by 0 bases, with 13 bases between them. DNA for the CDR3: TGTGCCAGCAGCTTAGGGACAACAGGGACCTCTGGAAACACCATATATTTT. Translated, it gives CASSLGTTGTSGNTIYF.

This clonotype was counted at least ten times. The chain has TRBV7-2 and TRBJ2-3; 10 bases align to TRBD2. The CDR3 contains 15 residues. Trimming removed 2 bases from V and 4 bases from J; junction bases left unmatched: 3. The V gene's germline CDR1 is SGHTA and CDR2 FQGNSA. CDR3 residues: CASSLSSGRPDTQYF. The CDR3 region has the DNA TGTGCCAGCAGCTTAAGTAGCGGGAGGCCAGATACGCAGTATTTT.

This clonotype was found a few times. The CDR3 DNA is TGTGCTAGTGGTCCCGGGACAGGGGAGGAGACCCAGTACTTC. This codes for CASGPGTGEETQYF. This sequence joins TRBV12-5 and TRBJ2-5, with 10 bases matching TRBD1. In germline, CDR1 is LGHNT, CDR2 FRNRAP. V gave up 5 bases and J gave up 5 bases; unmatched junction bases: 5. The CDR3 covers 14 residues.

The rearrangement uses TRBV6-2 or TRBV6-3 and TRBJ1-1, with D unresolved. Deletions cut 6 bases from V and 6 bases from J, with 8 bases between. The CDR3 runs 11 residues. CDR1 is MNHEY, CDR2 SVGEGT, per germline. CDR3 region: CASRDPAEAFF. The CDR3 nucleotides are TGTGCCAGCAGGGACCCGGCTGAAGCTTTCTTT.

This clonotype was picked up a small number of times. The chain uses TRBV18 and TRBJ2-2; no firm D call. The CDR3 is 15 residues long. Germline values: CDR1 KGHSH, CDR2 LQKENI. V gave up 2 bases and J gave up 5 bases, with 12 bases separating them. The CDR3 coding sequence is TGTGCCAGCTCACCAAACGTTGGTTTGACCGGGGAGCTGTTTTTT. It translates to CASSPNVGLTGELFF.

The chain is built from TRBV7-2 and TRBJ1-1; 7 bases agree with TRBD1. The ends lost 2 bases at V and 5 bases at J; junction bases unmatched: 8. CDR1 is SGHTA and CDR2 is FQGNSA in the germline V gene. The CDR3 covers 15 residues. The DNA for the CDR3 is TGTGCCAGCAGCTTACGGGGCAGGGGGGTTACTGAAGCTTTCTTT. Protein sequence: CASSLRGRGVTEAFF. The variable domain in full, with the rest retrieved from reference TRBV7-2 and TRBJ1-1, is GAGVSQSPSNKVTEKGKDVELRCDPISGHTALYWYRQSLGQGLEFLIYFQGNSAPDKSGLPSDRFSAERTGGSVSTLTIQRTQQEDSAVYLCASSLRGRGVTEAFFGQGTRLTVV.

The DNA for the CDR3 is TGTGCCATCAGTGAATTGGCGTCGAACACTGAAGCTTTCTTT. Protein sequence: CAISELASNTEAFF. The chain carries TRBV10-3 and TRBJ1-1, with D hard to call. V lost 3 bases to trimming and J lost 1 base, with 9 bases between them. The germline CDR1 and CDR2 sequences are ENHRY and SYGVKD. This CDR3 is 14 amino acids long.

This clonotype has more than one count but fewer than ten. The chain uses TRBV19 and TRBJ1-2; 7 bases line up with TRBD1. This CDR3 is built from 15 residues. The J segment lost 7 bases and the V segment lost 3 bases, leaving 11 bases of the junction unmatched. The germline V gene encodes CDR1 LNHDA and CDR2 SQIVND (reference sequence). Here the CDR3 reads CASSMVRQGEVGYTF. In DNA, the CDR3 is TGTGCCAGTAGTATGGTTCGACAGGGAGAGGTTGGCTACACCTTC.

This clonotype was seen repeatedly, ten times or more. The chain has TRBV12-3 or TRBV12-4 and TRBJ2-7; 8 bases are shared with TRBD1. This CDR3 is built from 13 residues. V lost 8 bases and J lost 3; bases outside the gene matches: 6. Here the CDR3 DNA reads TGTGCCAGCCGTACGACAGGGGTCTACGAGCAGTACTTC. Translation: CASRTTGVYEQYF.

The V and J genes are TRBV12-3 or TRBV12-4 and TRBJ2-7; D possibly corresponds to TRBD1 (6 bases). Trimming left V 5 bases short and J 4 bases short, with 12 bases between. This CDR3 comprises 13 residues. CDR3 DNA sequence: TGTGCCAGCAGTCGACAGGCAGCATACGAGCAGTACTTC. It yields the protein CASSRQAAYEQYF.

The CDR3 is CASLGRGNTEAFF. The CDR3 DNA reads TGTGCCAGCCTGGGACGGGGGAACACTGAAGCTTTCTTT. This sequence joins TRBV19 and TRBJ1-1; D possibly corresponds to TRBD1 (5 bases). Germline assignment: CDR1 LNHDA and CDR2 SQIVND (reference sequence). V was clipped by 9 bases and J by 1 base, with 12 bases between them. This CDR3 comprises 13 residues.

This clonotype was detected a few times. The chain has TRBV6-8 and TRBJ1-5; TRBD1 is a possible D gene (6 bases). The V end lost 5 bases, the J end lost 4 bases, and 9 bases lay between the germline ends. Germline-derived CDR1 and CDR2 are MNHGY and SAAAGT. The length of the CDR3 is 13 residues. Written as DNA, the CDR3 is TGTGCCAGCAGTGGACAGCGAAATCAGCCCCAGCATTTT. Encoded protein: CASSGQRNQPQHF.

This clonotype was seen many times. This chain connects TRBV7-2 to TRBJ2-6, with TRBD1 matching 7 bases. The CDR3 is 15 residues long. Trimming at V came to 7 bases and at J to 2 bases, leaving 5 bases not matched to a gene. Germline CDR1 and CDR2: SGHTA and FQGNSA. DNA of the CDR3: TGTGCCAGCACCCTCCAGGGGGCTGGGGCCAACGTCCTGACTTTC. It yields the protein CASTLQGAGANVLTF. Complete variable domain (other parts from reference TRBV7-2 and TRBJ2-6): GAGVSQSPSNKVTEKGKDVELRCDPISGHTALYWYRQSLGQGLEFLIYFQGNSAPDKSGLPSDRFSAERTGGSVSTLTIQRTQQEDSAVYLCASTLQGAGANVLTFGAGSRLTVL.

This clonotype was picked up many times. This chain joins TRBV7-3 and TRBJ1-4; no firm D call. The V end lost 1 base, the J end lost 7 bases, and 16 bases lay between the germline ends. Looked up from germline, CDR1 is SGHTA and CDR2 is FQGTGA. CDR3 length: 16 residues. In DNA form, the CDR3 reads TGTGCCAGCAGCTTAAAATTCCTAGACGTAGGTGAAAAACTGTTTTTT. This translates into CASSLKFLDVGEKLFF. Full variable domain (rest looked up from reference TRBV7-3 and TRBJ1-4): GAGVSQTPSNKVTEKGKYVELRCDPISGHTALYWYRQSLGQGPEFLIYFQGTGAADDSGLPNDRFFAVRPEGSVSTLKIQRTERGDSAVYLCASSLKFLDVGEKLFFGSGTQLSVL.

This clonotype has more than one count but fewer than ten. V usage is TRBV20-1 and J usage is TRBJ1-6; D might be TRBD1 (5 bases). Germline CDR1 is DFQATT and CDR2 is SNEGSKA (reference sequence). Trimming removed 7 bases from V and 10 bases from J, with 26 bases in between. The CDR3 loop spans 16 amino acids. The CDR3: CSVKTGTISSGSPLHF. The DNA of the CDR3 is TGCAGTGTCAAAACCGGGACGATCTCTTCGGGATCACCCCTCCACTTT.

As regards this clonotype: A much larger clone differs by one base, so this may be a read error. V gene TRBV7-2 combines with J gene TRBJ1-5; D possibly corresponds to TRBD1 (6 bases). In germline, CDR1 is SGHTA, CDR2 FQGNSA. This CDR3 is built from 16 residues. The CDR3 DNA reads as TGTGCCAGCAGCTTAGTGGGGGCGTGGGGCAATCAGCCCCATCATTTT. This codes for CASSLVGAWGNQPHHF.